One and the same sample provided the 21 T cell receptor beta chains below, sequenced in a study of PD-L1 blockade in urothelial cancer. TCRdb keeps only in-frame clones here, not all; method: immunoSEQ multiplex PCR. The sample shows roughly 27,000 clones, 80% to 90% of them seen only once. The source material was PBMCs, sampled around atezolizumab (anti-PD-L1) treatment. These receptors originate from a man over 45 with urothelial cancer.

This clone was detected only a few times. The chain employs TRBV7-8 and TRBJ2-5, with TRBD2 matching over 7 bases. The trim removed 1 base at V and 5 bases at J, leaving 1 base unmatched. This CDR3 region has 13 residues. Germline V lookup: CDR1 SGHVS, CDR2 FQNEAQ. This CDR3 is CASSLELAETQYF. As DNA, the CDR3 is TGTGCCAGCAGCTTAGAACTAGCGGAGACCCAGTACTTC.

The V gene is TRBV15, the J gene TRBJ2-3; 8 nucleotides agree with TRBD2. CDR3 length: 16 amino acids. After removal of 0 bases from V and 2 bases from J, the junction contained 4 bases not matched to a gene. Germline assignment: CDR1 LNHNV and CDR2 YYDKDF (reference sequence). The CDR3 is CATSRELLAVTDTQYF. The CDR3 DNA is TGTGCCACCAGCAGAGAACTACTAGCGGTCACAGATACGCAGTATTTT.

This chain joins TRBV12-5 and TRBJ2-6, with D maybe TRBD1 (5 bases). This CDR3 contains 16 residues. With 5 bases removed from V and 3 bases from J, the gap between germline ends came to 14 bases. Germline assignment: CDR1 LGHNT and CDR2 FRNRAP. CDR3 nucleotides: TGTGCTAGTGGTCCGATAGGGGTTAATGGGGCCAACGTCCTGACTTTC. Amino acids: CASGPIGVNGANVLTF.

The chain uses TRBV5-1 and TRBJ1-2; D unclear. CDR1 is SGHRS and CDR2 is YFSETQ in the germline V gene. The CDR3 extends over 13 amino acids. V lost 4 bases, J lost 6 bases, and 13 bases lay in between. CDR3 DNA: TGCGCCAGCAGCCGGGAGCGGGAAAATGGCTACACCTTC. It specifies CASSRERENGYTF.

V and J are TRBV10-2 and TRBJ2-3, with 9 bases matching TRBD1. V was pared by 2 bases and J by 1 base, with 4 bases of the junction left unmatched. Germline V lookup: CDR1 WSHSY, CDR2 SAAADI. The CDR3 is 16 amino acids. The CDR3 DNA reads as TGCGCCAGCAGTGAGAACAGGGGGCTCGGCACAGATACGCAGTATTTT. Protein product: CASSENRGLGTDTQYF.

The chain recombines TRBV28 with TRBJ2-5, with no clear D. The ends were cut back, 3 bases at V and 4 bases at J, with 12 bases in the middle. The germline V gene encodes CDR1 MDHEN and CDR2 SYDVKM. The CDR3 is 14 amino acids. The CDR3 region is CASSFDMPRETQYF. The CDR3 nucleotides are TGTGCCAGCAGTTTTGACATGCCCCGAGAGACCCAGTACTTC.

The V gene is TRBV4-3, the J gene TRBJ2-3; 13 bases agree with TRBD2. The germline V gene encodes CDR1 LGHNA and CDR2 YSLEER. V lost 3 bases, J lost 6 bases, and 3 bases stayed unmatched. The CDR3 length is 15 residues. The CDR3 reads CASSHGLAGADTQYF. The CDR3 DNA reads as TGCGCCAGCAGCCACGGACTAGCGGGAGCCGATACGCAGTATTTT.

The chain combines TRBV6-5 with TRBJ2-3; 9 positions agree with TRBD1. V trimming: 7 bases; J trimming: 2 bases; junction bases outside the gene matches: 7. The germline CDR1 and CDR2 sequences are MNHEY and SVGAGI. This CDR3 is built from 15 residues. This CDR3 is CASTTGQGITDTQYF. CDR3 bases: TGTGCCAGCACCACGGGACAGGGTATCACAGATACGCAGTATTTT.

This clone appeared once. This chain joins TRBV5-1 and TRBJ1-4; TRBD1 agrees at 10 bases. This CDR3 comprises 17 residues. Germline-derived CDR1 and CDR2 are SGHRS and YFSETQ. Germline trimming cut 0 bases from V and 15 bases from J; bases unmatched to any gene: 17. Written as DNA, the CDR3 is TGCGCCAGCAGCTTGGACAACCCGGGGGACAGGGGAAAGTTAATGTTTTTT. This encodes CASSLDNPGDRGKLMFF.

Comments on this clone: Sequence at one end of the junction differs from germline and may be a read error. The V call is TRBV23-1, the J call TRBJ1-1; no definite D call. TRBV23-1 is an ORF, with its function uncertain. The CDR3 spans 8 residues. The CDR3 spells CASSLSYF. CDR3 nucleotide sequence: TGCGCCAGCAGTCTTAGCTATTTT.

The rearrangement uses TRBV5-1 and TRBJ2-1; tentatively, D is TRBD2 (5 bases). V was shortened by 0 bases and J by 2 bases, with 12 bases between the two germline ends. CDR3 size: 16 residues. CDR1 SGHRS and CDR2 YFSETQ come from the germline V gene. The CDR3 region has the DNA TGCGCCAGCAGCTTGGCCGGGATTTTTGCCTACAATGAGCAGTTCTTC. Translated: CASSLAGIFAYNEQFF.

V gene TRBV15 combines with J gene TRBJ1-1, with D uncertain. Germline CDR1 LNHNV, CDR2 YYDKDF (reference sequence). The CDR3 is 17 amino acids. Trimming left V 0 bases short and J 0 bases short, with 14 bases between. CDR3 DNA: TGTGCCACCAGCAGAGATTGGGCAGCTTTTATGAACACTGAAGCTTTCTTT. Its protein product is CATSRDWAAFMNTEAFF.

A word on this clone: Its ends do not fully match the called genes, so a read error is possible. The sample carries other DNA sequences with the same CDR3. The chain couples TRBV6-6 to TRBJ2-7, with TRBD2 as a possible D gene (6 bases). The CDR3 totals 13 residues. The V gene's germline CDR1 is MNHNY and CDR2 SVGAGI (reference sequence). CDR3 loop: CASSYSGTYEQYF. The DNA for the CDR3 is TGTGCCAGCAGTTACTCGGGGACTTACGAGCAATACTTC.

This clone is a singleton in its sample. V usage is TRBV18 and J usage is TRBJ2-7; D unclear. Deletions cut 6 bases from V and 0 bases from J, with 12 bases between. The CDR3 has 14 amino acids. Germline V CDR1 and CDR2: KGHSH, LQKENI. Here the CDR3 reads CASSPDISSYEQYF. Written as DNA, the CDR3 is TGTGCCAGCTCCCCAGACATATCCTCCTACGAGCAGTACTTC.

The rearrangement joins TRBV18 to TRBJ2-2; a weak D match, TRBD1 (6 bases). The germline gives CDR1 KGHSH, CDR2 LQKENI. V lost 6 bases and J lost 3, with 14 bases in between. The CDR3 sequence is 15 residues long. The CDR3 nucleotides are TGTGCCAGCTCGCTTACCGGGACATACACCGGGGAGCTGTTTTTT. This encodes CASSLTGTYTGELFF.

The rearrangement joins TRBV6-6 to TRBJ2-2; TRBD1 is a possible D gene (5 bases). The CDR3 is made up of 14 amino acids. The V and J ends lost 6 bases and 4 bases respectively, with 12 bases between them. Germline CDR1 reads MNHNY; CDR2 reads SVGAGI (reference sequence). CDR3 in DNA: TGTGCCAGCAGACCATACAGGCTCACCGGGGAGCTGTTTTTT. Residues: CASRPYRLTGELFF.

V gene TRBV6-1 combines with J gene TRBJ2-7, with TRBD2 matching 8 bases. CDR3 size: 15 residues. Per germline, CDR1 MNHNS and CDR2 SASEGT. V dropped 2 bases and J dropped 4; count of bases not matched to a gene: 7. CDR3 nucleotides: TGTGCCAGCAGTGAATTGGTAGCGGGACAATACGAGCAGTACTTC. This codes for CASSELVAGQYEQYF.

V gene TRBV7-6 combines with J gene TRBJ2-3, with TRBD2 matching 7 bases. The CDR3 has 18 amino acids. V trimming: 0 bases; J trimming: 1 base; junction bases outside the gene matches: 10. Germline V gene data show CDR1 as SGHVS and CDR2 as FNYEAQ. CDR3 DNA: TGTGCCAGCAGCTTAGCGGGATGGGCGGGAGTCGGCACAGATACGCAGTATTTT. Its protein product is CASSLAGWAGVGTDTQYF.

V usage is TRBV11-3 and J usage is TRBJ2-1; 8 bases are a match to TRBD1. The CDR3 totals 15 residues. Germline values: CDR1 SGHNT, CDR2 YENEEA. V was pared by 3 bases and J by 5 bases, with 6 bases of the junction left unmatched. CDR3 region: CASSFGTGINNEQFF. CDR3 nucleotide sequence: TGTGCCAGCAGCTTCGGGACAGGCATAAACAATGAGCAGTTCTTC.

V gene TRBV29-1 combines with J gene TRBJ2-5, with D hard to call. The CDR3 runs 12 residues. CDR1 is SQVTM, CDR2 ANQGSEA, per germline. V lost 4 bases, J lost 5 bases, and 11 bases lay in between. CDR3 loop: CSVAKTEETQYF. The CDR3 nucleotides read TGCAGCGTTGCGAAGACGGAGGAGACCCAGTACTTC. The full variable domain, rest sourced from reference TRBV29-1 and TRBJ2-5, is SAVISQKPSRDICQRGTSLTIQCQVDSQVTMMFWYRQQPGQSLTLIATANQGSEATYESGFVIDKFPISRPNLTFSTLTVSNMSPEDSSIYLCSVAKTEETQYFGPGTRLLVL.

V and J are TRBV7-2 and TRBJ2-7; TRBD1 agrees at 9 bases. Trimming removed 0 bases from V and 4 bases from J; junction bases left unmatched: 4. The germline gives CDR1 SGHTA, CDR2 FQGNSA. The CDR3 is made up of 15 amino acids. CDR3 nucleotide sequence: TGTGCCAGCAGCTTAGCCGGGACAGGGTCATACGAGCAGTACTTC. Protein sequence: CASSLAGTGSYEQYF.